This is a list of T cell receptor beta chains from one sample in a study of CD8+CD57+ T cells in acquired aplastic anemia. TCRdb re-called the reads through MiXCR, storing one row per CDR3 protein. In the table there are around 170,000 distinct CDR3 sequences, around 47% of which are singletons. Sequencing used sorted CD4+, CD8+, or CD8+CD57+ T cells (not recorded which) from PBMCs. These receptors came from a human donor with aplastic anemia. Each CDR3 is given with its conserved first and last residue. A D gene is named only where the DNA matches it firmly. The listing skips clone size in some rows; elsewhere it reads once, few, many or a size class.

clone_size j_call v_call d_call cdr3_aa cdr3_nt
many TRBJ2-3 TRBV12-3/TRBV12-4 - CATKRGGSGTDTQYF TGTGCCACCAAAAGAGGGGGGAGCGGCACAGATACGCAGTATTTT
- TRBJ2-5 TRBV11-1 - CASSPDSQETQYF TGTGCCAGCAGCCCCGACAGCCAAGAGACCCAGTACTTC
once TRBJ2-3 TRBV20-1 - CSARARFTDTQYF TGCAGTGCTAGAGCCAGGTTCACAGATACGCAGTATTTT
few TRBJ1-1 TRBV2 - CASSTTGTEAFF TGTGCCAGCTCCACTACAGGGACTGAAGCTTTCTTT
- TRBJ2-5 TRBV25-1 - CASSESIPRHRETQYF TGTGCCAGCAGTGAATCGATTCCGCGACACAGAGAGACCCAGTACTTC
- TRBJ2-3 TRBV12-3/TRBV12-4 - CASSFRRTGIHYTDTQYF TGTGCCAGCAGTTTTCGCAGGACCGGAATCCATTACACAGATACGCAGTATTTT
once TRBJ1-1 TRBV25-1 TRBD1 CASKGTGEIAAFF TGTGCCAGCAAGGGGACAGGGGAGATTGCAGCTTTCTTT
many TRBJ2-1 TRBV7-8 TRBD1 CASSLSGTAINEQFF TGTGCCAGCAGCCTATCCGGGACAGCCATAAATGAGCAGTTCTTC
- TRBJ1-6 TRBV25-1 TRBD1 CASSGGTEGSPLHF TGTGCCAGCAGTGGCGGGACAGAGGGTTCACCCCTCCACTTT
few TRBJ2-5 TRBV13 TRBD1 CASSLLQGPQYF TGTGCCAGCAGCTTATTACAGGGGCCCCAGTACTTC
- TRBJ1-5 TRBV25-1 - CASSSLDQPQHF TGTGCCAGCAGTTCCCTTGATCAGCCCCAGCATTTT
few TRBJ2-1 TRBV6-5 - CASSYSKTNGEQFF TGTGCCAGCAGTTACTCTAAAACTAACGGTGAGCAGTTCTTC
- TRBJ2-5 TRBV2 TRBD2 CASSVTSGSGETQYF TGTGCCAGCAGTGTAACTAGCGGGAGCGGGGAGACCCAGTACTTC
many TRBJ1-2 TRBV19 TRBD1 CASSVTGAFNYGYTF TGTGCCAGTAGTGTGACAGGGGCCTTTAACTATGGCTACACCTTC
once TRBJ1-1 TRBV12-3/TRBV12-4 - CASSSPDKNTEAFF TGTGCCAGCAGTTCTCCGGACAAGAACACTGAAGCTTTCTTT
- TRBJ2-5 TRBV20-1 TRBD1 CSASDRGQETQYF TGCAGTGCCTCGGACAGGGGCCAAGAGACCCAGTACTTC
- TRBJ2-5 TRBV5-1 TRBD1 CASSLRPDRATETQYF TGCGCCAGCAGCTTGAGGCCCGACAGGGCGACGGAGACCCAGTACTTC
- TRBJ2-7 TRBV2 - CASSQQMGVTYEQYF TGTGCCAGCAGTCAACAGATGGGGGTTACCTACGAGCAGTACTTC
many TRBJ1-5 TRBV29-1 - CSAGRPGQPQHF TGCAGCGCCGGACGCCCGGGGCAGCCCCAGCATTTT
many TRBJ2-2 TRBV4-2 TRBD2 CASSQELAGGWGELFF TGTGCCAGCAGCCAAGAGCTAGCGGGAGGGTGGGGGGAGCTGTTTTTT
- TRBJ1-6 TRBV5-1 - CASSSQDMMGPLHF TGCGCCAGCAGCTCTCAGGACATGATGGGGCCCCTCCACTTT
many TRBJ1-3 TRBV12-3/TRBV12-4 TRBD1 CASTPGTAFSGNTIYF TGTGCCAGCACCCCCGGGACAGCTTTCTCTGGAAACACCATATATTTT
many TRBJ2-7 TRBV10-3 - CAISESMRGEQYF TGTGCCATCAGTGAGTCAATGAGGGGGGAGCAGTACTTC
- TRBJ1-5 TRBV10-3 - CAISESGQPQHF TGTGCCATCAGTGAGTCAGGGCAGCCCCAGCATTTT
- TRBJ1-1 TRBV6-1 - CASQGFLGNTEAFF TGTGCCAGCCAAGGGTTCCTCGGGAACACTGAAGCTTTCTTT
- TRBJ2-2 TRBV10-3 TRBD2 CAIRRMERGANTGELFF TGTGCCATCAGGAGAATGGAGCGGGGAGCGAACACCGGGGAGCTGTTTTTT
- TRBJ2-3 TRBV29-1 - CSFSLGAPDTQYF TGCAGCTTCAGCCTGGGGGCCCCAGATACGCAGTATTTT
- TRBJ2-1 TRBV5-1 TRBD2 CASSVGTSGYNEQFF TGCGCCAGCAGCGTGGGGACTAGCGGATACAATGAGCAGTTCTTC
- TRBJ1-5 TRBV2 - CASKDGRNQPQHF TGTGCCAGCAAGGACGGACGCAATCAGCCCCAGCATTTT
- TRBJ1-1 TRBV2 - CASRNSGNTEAFF TGTGCCAGCAGGAACTCTGGAAACACTGAAGCTTTCTTT
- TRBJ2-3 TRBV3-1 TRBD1 CASSSHRGDTDTQYF TGTGCCAGCAGCTCCCACAGGGGGGACACAGATACGCAGTATTTT
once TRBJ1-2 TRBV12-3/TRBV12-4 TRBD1 CASSGTANYGYTF TGTGCCAGCAGCGGGACAGCTAACTATGGCTACACCTTC
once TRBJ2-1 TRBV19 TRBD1 CASQIGTGRVNEQFF TGTGCCTCCCAGATCGGGACAGGTAGGGTCAATGAGCAGTTCTTC